These 13 T cell receptor beta chains came from one sample sequenced in a study of blood T cell repertoires in COVID-19. The assay was immunoSEQ multiplex PCR, and TCRdb's table has in-frame clones only and misses some. Altogether about 80,000 clones are present, approximately 76% being singletons, with the ten largest covering 16%. What was sequenced was peripheral blood. These receptors were taken from a man between 65 and 85 years old with active or convalescent COVID-19.

This clone appeared a few times. This chain's CDR3 is CASNSGQYTYEQYF. The CDR3 DNA sequence: TGTGCCAGCAATTCGGGACAGTATACTTACGAGCAGTACTTC. V and J are TRBV9 and TRBJ2-7; 7 nucleotides match TRBD1. The CDR3 totals 14 residues. In germline, CDR1 is SGDLS, CDR2 YYNGEE. V lost 6 bases to trimming and J lost 4 bases; unmatched junction nucleotides: 10.

This chain links TRBV3-1 (or the pseudogene TRBV3-2) with TRBJ2-1; 11 bases line up with TRBD2. Unmatched junction bases numbered 10, after V lost 4 bases and J lost 8 bases. This CDR3 region has 16 residues. Germline lookup yields CDR1 LGHDT and CDR2 YNNKEL (reference sequence). For the CDR3, the DNA is TGTGCCAGCAGCCCGGTCCTAGCGGGGGGCCAGGATGAGCAGTTCTTC. Translation gives CASSPVLAGGQDEQFF.

The chain carries TRBV29-1 and TRBJ1-1; 8 positions agree with TRBD1. With V trimmed by 5 bases and J by 1 base, 3 bases remained unmatched. The length of the CDR3 is 13 residues. CDR1 and CDR2 (germline): SQVTM, ANQGSEA. CDR3 sequence reads: CSVNRGANTEAFF. As DNA, the CDR3 is TGCAGCGTTAACAGGGGGGCGAACACTGAAGCTTTCTTT.

The chain employs TRBV9 and TRBJ1-4, with 8 bases identical to TRBD1. This CDR3 comprises 18 residues. The V gene's germline CDR1 is SGDLS and CDR2 YYNGEE. The junction had 7 bases not matched to a gene; V was cut back by 0 bases and J by 0 bases. CDR3 coding DNA: TGTGCCAGCAGCGTAGCTACAGGGGGATATGCAACTAATGAAAAACTGTTTTTT. This encodes CASSVATGGYATNEKLFF. The full variable domain, completed using reference TRBV9 and TRBJ1-4, is DSGVTQTPKHLITATGQRVTLRCSPRSGDLSVYWYQQSLDQGLQFLIQYYNGEERAKGNILERFSAQQFPDLHSELNLSSLELGDSALYFCASSVATGGYATNEKLFFGSGTQLSVL.

The DNA for the CDR3 is TGTGCCAGCAGCCAAATGACTACAAATGAGCAGTTCTTC. It translates to CASSQMTTNEQFF. This chain uses TRBV3-1 (or the pseudogene TRBV3-2) with TRBJ2-1; a weak D match, TRBD2 (5 bases). V lost 2 bases and J lost 7, with 9 bases in between. The CDR3 is 13 residues long. CDR1 is LGHDT and CDR2 is YNNKEL in the germline V gene (reference sequence).

V and J are TRBV27 and TRBJ2-3, with a tentative D call TRBD2 (6 bases). V dropped 2 bases and J dropped 2 bases, with 8 bases sitting between them. This CDR3 is built from 14 residues. The germline V gene has CDR1 MNHEY and CDR2 SMNVEV (reference sequence). CDR3 DNA: TGTGCCAGCAGTTTAACTAGCCCCACAGATACGCAGTATTTT. Encoded protein: CASSLTSPTDTQYF.

Points on this clone: Compared with germline, one end of the junction differs, possibly owing to a read error. V usage is TRBV5-1 and J usage is TRBJ1-2; 8 bases match TRBD1. Germline V gene lookup returns CDR1 SGHRS and CDR2 YFSETQ. The CDR3 covers 15 residues. CDR3 loop: CASSQAGGFNDGYTF. In nucleotides, the CDR3 is TGCGCCAGCAGTCAGGCAGGGGGCTTTAACGATGGCTACACCTTC.

This chain uses TRBV6-5 with TRBJ2-3; D may be TRBD1 (5 bases). Trimming removed 8 bases from V and 2 bases from J, with 17 bases in between. The CDR3 has 15 amino acids. Germline CDR1 MNHEY, CDR2 SVGAGI. In nucleotides, the CDR3 is TGTGCCAGCCCAGGATACAAGGGGTACACAGATACGCAGTATTTT. Protein product: CASPGYKGYTDTQYF.

The rearrangement links TRBV7-9 to TRBJ1-3; TRBD1 aligns across 7 bases. The CDR3 has 13 residues. J was trimmed by 2 bases and V by 8 bases; bases with no gene match: 3. Germline assignment: CDR1 SEHNR and CDR2 FQNEAQ (reference sequence). The CDR3 reads CASHRGTGNTIYF. Written as DNA, the CDR3 is TGTGCCAGCCACAGGGGCACTGGAAACACCATATATTTT.

This sequence joins TRBV24-1 and TRBJ1-5, with D unclear. The CDR3 is made up of 13 amino acids. CDR1 is KGHDR, CDR2 SFDVKD, per germline. Between the trimmed V and J ends, which lost 4 bases and 9 bases, there was a span of 12 bases. CDR3 sequence: CATSEQRGTPQHF. CDR3 bases: TGTGCCACCAGTGAGCAACGGGGAACGCCCCAGCATTTT.

The chain uses TRBV12-3 or TRBV12-4 and TRBJ2-1, with a possible D match to TRBD2 (5 bases). The germline V and J ends were trimmed by 5 bases and 10 bases, with 12 bases remaining between them. This CDR3 has 12 residues. Here the CDR3 DNA reads TGTGCCAGCAGTATCAATAGAGGGGAGCAGTTCTTC. As protein: CASSINRGEQFF.

The chain joins TRBV11-2 to TRBJ1-6; the D gene is possibly TRBD1 (6 bases). The germline V and J ends were trimmed by 6 bases and 0 bases, with 12 bases remaining between them. The CDR3 has 16 residues. Per germline, CDR1 SGHAT and CDR2 FQNNGV. CDR3 in DNA: TGTGCCAGCAGTCAAACAGGGAGCTCCTATAATTCACCCCTCCACTTT. It codes for CASSQTGSSYNSPLHF.

The CDR3 region is CASSFNGDTQYF. In DNA form, the CDR3 reads TGTGCCAGCAGCTTTAACGGAGATACGCAGTATTTT. The chain has TRBV7-3 and TRBJ2-3; D uncertain. Trimming removed 3 bases from V and 5 bases from J, with 6 bases in between. The CDR3 sequence is 12 residues long. Germline CDR1 SGHTA, CDR2 FQGTGA.